These 7 T cell receptor beta chains came from one sample sequenced in a study of shared clonotypes between healthy human individuals. The repertoire was sequenced with immunoSEQ multiplex PCR; TCRdb's copy has only in-frame clones and lacks some. The sample has about 530,000 clones; about 75% are singletons. The sequenced material came from PBMCs. The receptors were gathered from a woman between 35 and 50 years old in good health. Some clones in this sample may be carry-over from other donors' samples.

The chain joins TRBV18 to TRBJ1-2; D ambiguous. Trimming shortened V by 2 bases and J by 6 bases, and 13 bases separated the two germline ends. Germline-derived CDR1 and CDR2 are KGHSH and LQKENI. This CDR3 spans 14 amino acids. The CDR3 protein is CASSPEGGEDGYTF. The CDR3 coding sequence is TGTGCCAGCTCACCAGAGGGCGGAGAAGATGGCTACACCTTC.

The CDR3 loop is CASRSGRTNEKLFF. The CDR3 nucleotides are TGTGCCAGCAGATCGGGACGGACTAATGAAAAACTGTTTTTT. This rearrangement joins TRBV7-6 to TRBJ1-4; possibly TRBD1 for D (5 bases). The V end was cut by 6 bases, the J end by 2 bases, with 10 bases between. This CDR3 has 14 amino acids. Germline V gene lookup returns CDR1 SGHVS and CDR2 FNYEAQ. Combining the CDR3 with reference TRBV7-6 and TRBJ1-4 gives the whole variable domain GAGVSQSPRYKVTKRGQDVALRCDPISGHVSLYWYRQALGQGPEFLTYFNYEAQQDKSGLPNDRFSAERPEGSISTLTIQRTEQRDSAMYRCASRSGRTNEKLFFGSGTQLSVL.

The J gene is TRBJ1-1, the V gene TRBV6-6; unclear D gene. V was pared by 0 bases and J by 4 bases, with 6 bases between. Germline CDR1 and CDR2: MNHNY and SVGAGI (reference sequence). This CDR3 has 13 residues. CDR3: CASSYSMATEAFF. CDR3 DNA: TGTGCCAGCAGTTACTCGATGGCCACTGAAGCTTTCTTT.

J is TRBJ2-7 and V is TRBV11-2; TRBD1 agrees at 9 bases. V lost 0 bases to trimming and J lost 7 bases; unmatched junction nucleotides: 7. CDR1 is SGHAT, CDR2 FQNNGV, per germline. The CDR3 has 15 residues. The CDR3 coding sequence is TGTGCCAGCAGCTTAGACTCCGGGACAGGGAATGAGCAGTACTTC. The encoded protein is CASSLDSGTGNEQYF.

The chain has TRBV5-1 and TRBJ2-7; TRBD2 aligns across 12 bases. The germline CDR1 and CDR2 sequences are SGHRS and YFSETQ. Trimming took 4 bases from V and 3 from J; bases not matched to a gene: 5. CDR3 length: 15 amino acids. This CDR3 reads CASSPLLAGGYEQYF. The CDR3 nucleotides read TGCGCCAGCAGCCCACTACTAGCGGGAGGCTACGAGCAGTACTTC.

CDR3 loop: CASSLGQRNSGANVLTF. The CDR3 DNA is TGTGCCAGCAGCTTAGGGCAGCGAAACTCTGGGGCCAACGTCCTGACTTTC. This sequence joins TRBV11-2 and TRBJ2-6, with unresolved D. Germline lookup yields CDR1 SGHAT and CDR2 FQNNGV. V dropped 1 base and J dropped 0 bases, with 10 bases sitting between them. The CDR3 consists of 17 residues.

The chain couples TRBV9 to TRBJ2-1, with TRBD2 as a possible D gene (5 bases). The ends were cut back, 0 bases at V and 4 bases at J, with 11 bases in the middle. From germline, CDR1 is SGDLS and CDR2 YYNGEE. The CDR3 sequence is 15 residues long. CDR3 region: CASSVAPAGYNEQFF. The CDR3, as DNA: TGTGCCAGCAGCGTAGCCCCGGCGGGTTACAATGAGCAGTTCTTC.